The next 20 T cell receptor beta chains were all read from a single sample in a study of vaccination and CD4 T cells after COVID-19. Cultured CD4+ T cell DNA underwent sequencing with the Oncomine TCR Beta short-read assay. One entry per CDR3 protein, called by TCRdb with MiXCR from the PCR reads. The sample lists 15,000 to 25,000 distinct CDR3 sequences, 60% occurring once. Their antigens remain unidentified. Treatment denoted: roughly 11-day PBMC culture with coronavirus spike peptide pools or control peptides (ViraFEST assay). The specimen comprised CD4+ T cells from blood, cultured in vitro, sampled after SARS-CoV-2 vaccination. Receptors were obtained from a human donor who had recovered from COVID-19.

This chain connects TRBV10-2 to TRBJ1-5; 7 bases map to TRBD1. J lost 9 bases, V lost 3 bases, and 8 bases had no gene match. The germline gives CDR1 WSHSY, CDR2 SAAADI. This CDR3 spans 14 amino acids. CDR3 residues: CASSDGTVGMPQHF. CDR3 sequence (DNA): TGCGCCAGCAGTGATGGGACAGTTGGGATGCCCCAGCATTTT.

The J gene is TRBJ2-1, the V gene TRBV7-9; D tentatively reads TRBD1 or TRBD2 (6 bases each). Looked up from germline, CDR1 is SEHNR and CDR2 is FQNEAQ (reference sequence). The germline V and J ends were trimmed by 5 bases and 4 bases, with 18 bases remaining between them. The CDR3 runs 16 residues. The CDR3 coding sequence is TGTGCCAGCAGCCCGACGGGGGCCCATCCATACAATGAGCAGTTCTTC. Its translation: CASSPTGAHPYNEQFF.

In its sample, this clonotype was seen a few times. V and J are TRBV14 and TRBJ1-2; D gene uncertain. This CDR3 is 13 amino acids long. Trimming removed 1 base from V and 4 bases from J, with 7 bases in between. Per the germline V gene, CDR1 is SGHDN and CDR2 is FVKESK. CDR3 in amino acids: CASSQGRFYGYTF. In DNA form, the CDR3 reads TGTGCCAGCAGCCAAGGCCGTTTCTATGGCTACACCTTC.

The chain carries TRBV5-4 and TRBJ1-1, with a weak D call TRBD1 (5 bases). The CDR3 extends over 13 amino acids. V dropped 0 bases and J dropped 6 bases, with 9 bases sitting between them. Germline assignment: CDR1 SGHNT and CDR2 YYREEE (reference sequence). CDR3 bases: TGTGCCAGCAGCTTGGGAGGGGCCGCTGAAGCTTTCTTT. It is translated as CASSLGGAAEAFF.

This clonotype showed up just a few times. The chain has TRBV30 and TRBJ1-1; possibly TRBD1 for D (6 bases). The CDR3 runs 12 residues. CDR1 GTSNPN and CDR2 SVGIG come from the germline V gene (reference sequence). V lost 5 bases and J lost 3, with 10 bases in between. CDR3 bases: TGTGCCTGGTTGGACAGCGACACTGAAGCTTTCTTT. The encoded protein is CAWLDSDTEAFF.

The V and J genes are TRBV20-1 and TRBJ2-7, with 8 bases lining up with TRBD1. Trimming at V came to 5 bases and at J to 5 bases, leaving 14 bases not matched to a gene. Germline V gene sequence: CDR1 DFQATT, CDR2 SNEGSKA (reference sequence). The CDR3 is 15 amino acids. CDR3 DNA: TGCAGTGCTGTTCCTATACAGGGGGGCCGGGACGAGCAGTACTTC. This codes for CSAVPIQGGRDEQYF.

This chain joins TRBV29-1 and TRBJ1-1, with unresolved D. The V gene's germline CDR1 is SQVTM and CDR2 ANQGSEA. Trimming pared 1 base from V and 1 base from J, leaving 13 bases between. This CDR3 is built from 15 residues. The CDR3 coding sequence is TGCAGCGTTGAAGGAGTCCGGGGAGCGAACACTGAAGCTTTCTTT. Amino acid sequence: CSVEGVRGANTEAFF.

This clonotype was detected once. This chain uses TRBV24-1 with TRBJ1-1, with 8 positions matching TRBD1. This CDR3 has 16 amino acids. The V segment lost 1 base and the J segment 5 bases; nucleotides outside the gene matches: 8. CDR1 is KGHDR and CDR2 is SFDVKD in the germline V gene. The CDR3 DNA reads as TGTGCCACCAGTGATTTCCTGGACAGGGCATTTACTGAAGCTTTCTTT. It codes for CATSDFLDRAFTEAFF.

This clonotype has just a few counts. The rearrangement links TRBV2 to TRBJ1-5, with D uncertain. The germline V gene has CDR1 SNHLY and CDR2 FYNNEI. V lost 6 bases, J lost 1 base, and 7 bases lay in between. There are 13 residues in the CDR3. CDR3 sequence: CASSAESNQPQHF. CDR3 in DNA: TGTGCCAGCAGCGCCGAGAGCAATCAGCCCCAGCATTTT.

The chain combines TRBV20-1 with TRBJ2-7, with no clear D. The V gene's germline CDR1 is DFQATT and CDR2 SNEGSKA (reference sequence). Trimming stripped 6 bases from V and 7 bases from J, with 16 bases between. CDR3 length equals 12 residues. This chain's CDR3 is CSAPYEGKEQYF. The CDR3 DNA follows: TGCAGTGCCCCGTATGAAGGCAAGGAGCAGTACTTC.

The CDR3 sequence is CASSQGSGGRSEQFF. The CDR3 DNA reads TGTGCCAGCAGTCAGGGGAGCGGGGGTCGGAGTGAGCAGTTCTTC. The rearrangement uses TRBV7-2 and TRBJ2-1; 8 nucleotides align to TRBD2. This CDR3 is built from 15 residues. CDR1 is SGHTA, CDR2 FQGNSA, per germline. V shed 6 bases and J 9 bases; nucleotides not matched to a gene: 13.

The gene calls are TRBV4-1 and TRBJ1-6; D not resolved. CDR1 is MGHRA, CDR2 YSYEKL, per germline. V dropped 4 bases and J dropped 2 bases, with 18 bases sitting between them. The length of the CDR3 is 18 residues. The DNA of the CDR3 is TGCGCCAGCAGCCGAGAGAGGCTGGACGGAGCCTATAATTCACCCCTCCACTTT. It is translated as CASSRERLDGAYNSPLHF.

The chain uses TRBV6-1 and TRBJ1-2; D might be TRBD1 (5 bases). V was trimmed by 6 bases and J by 2 bases, leaving 13 bases between them. This CDR3 spans 14 amino acids. The germline gives CDR1 MNHNS, CDR2 SASEGT. As DNA, the CDR3 is TGTGCCAGCAGCCGGGACCCAGGAAACTATGGCTACACCTTC. Translation gives CASSRDPGNYGYTF.

The chain uses TRBV7-2 and TRBJ1-1; the D is unclear. Per the germline V gene, CDR1 is SGHTA and CDR2 is FQGNSA. This CDR3 comprises 14 residues. Trimming pared 5 bases from V and 0 bases from J, leaving 10 bases between. The CDR3 region is CASSNGLMNTEAFF. The CDR3 DNA follows: TGTGCCAGCAGCAATGGACTGATGAACACTGAAGCTTTCTTT.

Only a few counts were recorded for this clonotype. The DNA for the CDR3 is TGTGCCAGCAGCTTACTTTCAGGGGTGGGCCACGAGCAGTACTTC. Its protein product is CASSLLSGVGHEQYF. The gene calls are TRBV11-3 and TRBJ2-7, with D tentatively TRBD1 (6 bases). The germline V gene has CDR1 SGHNT and CDR2 YENEEA. Trimming shortened V by 2 bases and J by 5 bases, and 16 bases separated the two germline ends. The CDR3 loop spans 15 amino acids. The complete variable domain, with remaining parts taken from reference TRBV11-3 and TRBJ2-7, reads EAGVVQSPRYKIIEKKQPVAFWCNPISGHNTLYWYLQNLGQGPELLIRYENEEAVDDSQLPKDRFSAERLKGVDSTLKIQPAELGDSAVYLCASSLLSGVGHEQYFGPGTRLTVT.

The chain links TRBV19 to TRBJ2-1; 7 bases line up with TRBD1. This CDR3 spans 16 amino acids. Trimming cost V 7 bases and J 0 bases; bases outside gene matches: 9. Per the germline V gene, CDR1 is LNHDA and CDR2 is SQIVND (reference sequence). CDR3: CASNQGGLTSYNEQFF. DNA of the CDR3: TGTGCCAGTAACCAAGGGGGCCTCACCTCCTACAATGAGCAGTTCTTC.

This chain uses TRBV6-2 or TRBV6-3 with TRBJ1-1; D not resolved. V lost 2 bases and J lost 4, with 11 bases in between. Germline V gene data show CDR1 as MNHEY and CDR2 as SVGEGT. The CDR3 extends over 14 amino acids. Written as DNA, the CDR3 is TGTGCCAGCAGTTACGCTCTGGGTTCCACTGAAGCTTTCTTT. Residues: CASSYALGSTEAFF.

The V and J genes are TRBV2 and TRBJ2-6; D is ambiguous. V was cut by 2 bases and J by 0 bases, with 8 bases left in between. The CDR3 is made up of 16 amino acids. From germline, CDR1 is SNHLY and CDR2 FYNNEI. This CDR3 reads CASSEWGNSGANVLTF. The CDR3 DNA follows: TGTGCCAGCAGTGAATGGGGAAACTCTGGGGCCAACGTCCTGACTTTC.

V and J are TRBV7-2 and TRBJ2-3, with D unclear. V dropped 1 base and J dropped 3 bases, with 2 bases sitting between them. Germline-derived CDR1 and CDR2 are SGHTA and FQGNSA. This CDR3 region has 12 residues. The CDR3 loop is CASSLGTDTQYF. In DNA form, the CDR3 reads TGTGCCAGCAGCTTAGGGACAGATACGCAGTATTTT.

The V call is TRBV27, the J call TRBJ1-4; possible D gene TRBD1, 5 bases. V shed 9 bases and J shed 8 bases, with 22 bases lying between them. The germline gives CDR1 MNHEY, CDR2 SMNVEV (reference sequence). The CDR3 contains 15 residues. The CDR3 loop is CARMCGSGWNEKLFF. CDR3 coding DNA: TGTGCCAGGATGTGTGGGTCAGGGTGGAACGAAAAACTGTTTTTT.